One sample yielded the 25 T cell receptor beta chains listed below, sequenced in a study of T cell changes during pregnancy in multiple sclerosis. Here immunoSEQ multiplex PCR was the method, and the copy in TCRdb shows in-frame clones only, minus some. Among some 64,000 clones listed, about 91% were seen once. The sample was peripheral blood, taken after pregnancy. The receptors come from a female donor with multiple sclerosis, enrolled in a pregnancy study.

As regards this clone: Compared with germline, one end of the junction differs, possibly owing to a read error. The chain joins TRBV7-9 to TRBJ2-7; 8 bases map to TRBD1. Germline CDR1 and CDR2: SEHNR and FQNEAQ (reference sequence). The CDR3 runs 15 residues. The CDR3 here is CASSSPSGGSHEQYF. CDR3 bases: TGTGCCAGCAGCTCACCATCAGGGGGCTCCCACGAGCAGTACTTC.

The chain employs TRBV15 and TRBJ2-7, with TRBD2 as a possible D gene (6 bases). V lost 0 bases and J 5 bases, leaving 8 bases between the germline ends. The germline gives CDR1 LNHNV, CDR2 YYDKDF (reference sequence). This CDR3 is built from 13 residues. The CDR3: CATSRDPGDEQYF. The CDR3 coding sequence is TGTGCCACCAGCAGAGATCCGGGGGACGAGCAGTACTTC. Drawing the rest from reference TRBV15 and TRBJ2-7, the complete variable domain is DAMVIQNPRYQVTQFGKPVTLSCSQTLNHNVMYWYQQKSSQAPKLLFHYYDKDFNNEADTPDNFQSRRPNTSFCFLDIRSPGLGDTAMYLCATSRDPGDEQYFGPGTRLTVT.

The chain uses TRBV9 and TRBJ2-3; D may be TRBD2 (5 bases). Looked up from germline, CDR1 is SGDLS and CDR2 is YYNGEE. This CDR3 has 16 amino acids. V was pared by 0 bases and J by 2 bases, with 13 bases between. The CDR3 nucleotides are TGTGCCAGCAGCGTAGAGGGCGGGCCGCCCACAGATACGCAGTATTTT. This sequence encodes CASSVEGGPPTDTQYF.

This clone has a single count. V is TRBV9 and J is TRBJ2-5, with D maybe TRBD2 (6 bases). V lost 0 bases and J 4 bases, leaving 13 bases between the germline ends. The CDR3 sequence is 15 residues long. CDR1 and CDR2 from the germline V gene are SGDLS and YYNGEE. The CDR3 DNA sequence: TGTGCCAGCAGCGTAGATGACGGGAGAGGAGAGACCCAGTACTTC. Translating it yields CASSVDDGRGETQYF.

Here the CDR3 DNA reads TGTGCCTGGAGTGGTAGAGGTGATCGACAGCCCCAGCATTTT. Translation gives CAWSGRGDRQPQHF. This chain uses TRBV30 with TRBJ1-5; D gene unclear. From germline, CDR1 is GTSNPN and CDR2 SVGIG (reference sequence). The CDR3 covers 14 residues. The V gene lost 1 base and the J gene lost 7 bases, with 14 bases spanning the gap. Supplemented by reference TRBV30 and TRBJ1-5, the full variable domain reads SQTIHQWPATLVQPVGSPLSLECTVEGTSNPNLYWYRQAAGRGLQLLFYSVGIGQISSEVPQNLSASRPQDRQFILSSKKLLLSDSGFYLCAWSGRGDRQPQHFGDGTRLSIL.

This chain connects TRBV2 to TRBJ1-5; maybe TRBD1 (5 bases). The CDR3 is 15 amino acids. Germline lookup yields CDR1 SNHLY and CDR2 FYNNEI. The ends were cut back, 3 bases at V and 1 base at J, with 10 bases in the middle. DNA for the CDR3: TGTGCCAGCAGTGATTGGAAGGGGAGCAATCAGCCCCAGCATTTT. It yields the protein CASSDWKGSNQPQHF.

About this clone: The junction shows a germline mismatch at one end, possibly a read error. The rearrangement joins TRBV7-7 to TRBJ2-5; TRBD1 is a possible D gene (6 bases). CDR3 length equals 14 residues. Germline-derived CDR1 and CDR2 are SSHAT and FNYEAQ (reference sequence). The CDR3 loop reads CASSWGQGQETQYF. CDR3 coding DNA: TGTGCTAGCAGCTGGGGGCAGGGACAAGAGACCCAGTACTTC.

The V gene is TRBV18, the J gene TRBJ1-5, with D hard to call. The V end lost 5 bases, the J end lost 4 bases, and 15 bases lay between the germline ends. The CDR3 extends over 15 amino acids. Per germline, CDR1 KGHSH and CDR2 LQKENI. In DNA, the CDR3 is TGTGCCAGCTCATCCGGGTCAGCCGGAAATCAGCCCCAGCATTTT. Its protein product is CASSSGSAGNQPQHF.

J is TRBJ2-3 and V is TRBV9; the D is unclear. V was clipped by 5 bases and J by 4 bases, with 14 bases between them. The CDR3 is 14 amino acids. Germline-derived CDR1 and CDR2 are SGDLS and YYNGEE. Here the CDR3 DNA reads TGTGCCAGCAGTATCTTAAACTCGGCAGATACGCAGTATTTT. Its protein is CASSILNSADTQYF.

The V and J genes are TRBV7-9 and TRBJ2-5; TRBD2 matches at 10 bases. The CDR3 is made up of 15 amino acids. Germline lookup yields CDR1 SEHNR and CDR2 FQNEAQ (reference sequence). After removal of 5 bases from V and 4 bases from J, the junction contained 7 bases not matched to a gene. DNA of the CDR3: TGTGCCAGCAGCACGGTAGCGGGAGGAGGAGAGACCCAGTACTTC. This translates into CASSTVAGGGETQYF.

The chain combines TRBV28 with TRBJ1-3, with TRBD1 as a possible D gene (6 bases). This CDR3 has 19 amino acids. The V gene's germline CDR1 is MDHEN and CDR2 SYDVKM. Trimming pared 6 bases from V and 7 bases from J, leaving 31 bases between. Here the CDR3 reads CASRSFYNRDVSVGNTIYF. Written as DNA, the CDR3 is TGTGCCAGCAGGAGCTTTTATAACAGGGATGTGTCGGTTGGGAACACCATATATTTT. Full variable domain (missing parts from reference TRBV28 and TRBJ1-3): DVKVTQSSRYLVKRTGEKVFLECVQDMDHENMFWYRQDPGLGLRLIYFSYDVKMKEKGDIPEGYSVSREKKERFSLILESASTNQTSMYLCASRSFYNRDVSVGNTIYFGEGSWLTVV.

The rearrangement joins TRBV6-1 to TRBJ2-3; TRBD1 matches 9 bases. The germline gives CDR1 MNHNS, CDR2 SASEGT. The length of the CDR3 is 15 residues. J was trimmed by 3 bases and V by 5 bases; bases with no gene match: 6. CDR3 residues: CASSTQGAVTDTQYF. Written as DNA, the CDR3 is TGTGCCAGCAGTACACAGGGGGCGGTAACAGATACGCAGTATTTT.

The chain recombines TRBV4-2 with TRBJ2-7, with a tentative D call TRBD2 (5 bases). CDR3 size: 18 residues. Germline CDR1 and CDR2: LGHNA and YNFKEQ. Trimming removed 0 bases from V and 4 bases from J, with 22 bases in between. The CDR3: CASSQDPQSGLTTYEQYF. CDR3 nucleotide sequence: TGTGCCAGCAGCCAAGATCCGCAGAGCGGCCTCACGACTTACGAGCAGTACTTC.

This CDR3 is CASSQRFSSYNEQFF. The DNA for the CDR3 is TGTGCCAGCAGTCAGCGTTTTAGCTCCTACAATGAGCAGTTCTTC. The chain has TRBV6-5 and TRBJ2-1, with unresolved D. V was shortened by 5 bases and J by 0 bases, with 11 bases between the two germline ends. Germline V lookup: CDR1 MNHEY, CDR2 SVGAGI. CDR3 length equals 15 residues.

This chain connects TRBV11-2 to TRBJ1-2; D remains unclear. Between the trimmed V and J ends, which lost 7 bases and 0 bases, there was a span of 12 bases. In germline, CDR1 is SGHAT, CDR2 FQNNGV. The CDR3 spans 14 residues. CDR3 protein: CASKRVGANYGYTF. CDR3 DNA: TGTGCCAGCAAGAGGGTCGGGGCTAACTATGGCTACACCTTC.

The V call is TRBV4-2, the J call TRBJ2-1; 11 bases are a match to TRBD2. Germline values: CDR1 LGHNA, CDR2 YNFKEQ. The CDR3 sequence is 17 residues long. V lost 1 base and J lost 6; bases outside the gene matches: 8. This chain's CDR3 is CASSQVIAGGGGNEQFF. In nucleotides, the CDR3 is TGTGCCAGCAGCCAAGTTATAGCGGGAGGGGGTGGCAATGAGCAGTTCTTC.

The chain recombines TRBV28 with TRBJ2-3; possible D gene TRBD2, 6 bases. Germline values: CDR1 MDHEN, CDR2 SYDVKM. V lost 4 bases and J 4 bases, leaving 12 bases between the germline ends. This CDR3 region has 14 residues. CDR3 in amino acids: CASSSRLEADTQYF. CDR3 nucleotide sequence: TGTGCCAGCAGTTCCCGACTAGAGGCAGATACGCAGTATTTT. Variable domain in full (rest from reference TRBV28 and TRBJ2-3): DVKVTQSSRYLVKRTGEKVFLECVQDMDHENMFWYRQDPGLGLRLIYFSYDVKMKEKGDIPEGYSVSREKKERFSLILESASTNQTSMYLCASSSRLEADTQYFGPGTRLTVL.

The chain employs TRBV11-3 and TRBJ2-1; possibly TRBD1 for D (7 bases). Germline-derived CDR1 and CDR2 are SGHNT and YENEEA. V lost 0 bases to trimming and J lost 5 bases, with 11 bases between them. The CDR3 is made up of 15 amino acids. CDR3 residues: CASSLEAGGHNEQFF. The CDR3 coding sequence is TGTGCCAGCAGCTTAGAGGCAGGGGGGCACAATGAGCAGTTCTTC.

The rearrangement links TRBV5-6 to TRBJ2-5; TRBD2 agrees at 10 bases. The germline CDR1 and CDR2 sequences are SGHDT and YYEEEE. The CDR3 consists of 14 residues. Germline trimming cut 3 bases from V and 3 bases from J; bases unmatched to any gene: 2. CDR3 sequence (DNA): TGTGCCAGCAGCTCCGGACTAGCGGAAGAGACCCAGTACTTC. Translating it yields CASSSGLAEETQYF.

This chain links TRBV27 with TRBJ2-1, with TRBD1 matching over 7 bases. CDR3 size: 13 residues. V lost 6 bases and J lost 7; bases outside the gene matches: 6. Germline V CDR1 and CDR2: MNHEY, SMNVEV (reference sequence). The CDR3 DNA reads as TGTGCCAGCAGCGGACAGGTTAAAAATGAGCAGTTCTTC. Amino acid sequence: CASSGQVKNEQFF.

The gene calls are TRBV2 and TRBJ2-3; 11 positions match TRBD2. CDR3 length: 17 amino acids. Germline CDR1 SNHLY, CDR2 FYNNEI. V shed 6 bases and J 2 bases; nucleotides not matched to a gene: 10. CDR3 region: CASRDARLAGYTDTQYF. The CDR3 nucleotides read TGTGCCAGCAGGGACGCCCGACTAGCGGGGTACACAGATACGCAGTATTTT.

J is TRBJ2-5 and V is TRBV7-9; 8 nucleotides line up with TRBD1. Looked up from germline, CDR1 is SEHNR and CDR2 is FQNEAQ (reference sequence). This CDR3 has 16 residues. Unmatched junction bases numbered 11, after V lost 5 bases and J lost 3 bases. The CDR3 DNA reads TGTGCCAGCAGCATAACGACAGGGGAGTGGAAAGAGACCCAGTACTTC. Translation: CASSITTGEWKETQYF. Looking up the rest from reference TRBV7-9 and TRBJ2-5 gives the full variable domain: DTGVSQNPRHKITKRGQNVTFRCDPISEHNRLYWYRQTLGQGPEFLTYFQNEAQLEKSRLLSDRFSAERPKGSFSTLEIQRTEQGDSAMYLCASSITTGEWKETQYFGPGTRLLVL.

This clone showed up just once. The rearrangement uses TRBV28 and TRBJ1-1, with a tentative D call TRBD1 (6 bases). CDR1 MDHEN and CDR2 SYDVKM come from the germline V gene. Trimming removed 3 bases at V and 6 bases at J, with 17 bases between. This CDR3 comprises 15 residues. The CDR3 reads CASSLGTLLGAEAFF. CDR3 nucleotide sequence: TGTGCCAGCAGTTTGGGGACACTACTTGGAGCTGAAGCTTTCTTT.

The rearrangement uses TRBV7-9 and TRBJ2-4, with 9 bases identical to TRBD2. The CDR3 length is 15 residues. V lost 1 base and J lost 9; bases outside the gene matches: 7. Germline loops: CDR1 SEHNR, CDR2 FQNEAQ (reference sequence). CDR3 amino acids: CASSLVPSGIGIQYF. The CDR3 coding sequence is TGTGCCAGCAGCTTAGTTCCTAGCGGGATCGGCATTCAGTACTTC.

The chain carries TRBV6-1 and TRBJ2-3; 9 bases are a match to TRBD2. V shed 2 bases and J 0 bases; nucleotides not matched to a gene: 6. Germline CDR1 reads MNHNS; CDR2 reads SASEGT. The CDR3 runs 17 residues. The DNA of the CDR3 is TGTGCCAGCAGTGAACTTACTAGCGGGTTCAGCACAGATACGCAGTATTTT. As protein: CASSELTSGFSTDTQYF.